The following is a TCR beta chain sequence with its context. Its antigen remains unidentified. The data were taken from a study of T cell responses to AZD1222 COVID-19 vaccine. Overall study: Researchers grouped second doses given at about 4 or about 12 weeks into one pool.

This CDR3 contains 12 residues. The V end lost 2 bases, the J end lost 8 bases, and 12 bases lay between the germline ends. Germline CDR1 and CDR2: SQVTM and ANQGSEA. Study-level findings and limits: The CD4 TCRs associated with vaccination extended across spike and predominated at 160-218 and 743-854.

Here immunoSEQ multiplex PCR was the method, and the copy in TCRdb shows in-frame clones only, minus some. The table records over 110,000 clones, about 93% of them present only once. The rearrangement links TRBV29-1 to TRBJ1-2; weak D call: TRBD1 (6 bases). The TCR comes from an adult in good health. Sequenced material: peripheral blood, taken on day 0 of AZD1222 vaccination. The chain's CDR3 is CSVERGARGYTF. CDR3 coding DNA: TGCAGCGTTGAAAGGGGGGCGCGAGGCTACACCTTC.